The source of this T cell receptor (beta chain) is a study of T cells in Graves' hyperthyroidism and ophthalmopathy. Study-level information: Peripheral blood collection took place at initial diagnosis, before any treatment. Study-level points and caveats: In simple terms, a model built on 13 V-J features told ophthalmopathy apart from stable hyperthyroidism.

On this clonotype: The target antigen is unknown.

CDR3 length: 14 amino acids. V gave up 3 bases and J gave up 2 bases, with 11 bases separating them. From germline, CDR1 is WNHNN and CDR2 SYGVQD (reference sequence). Using RNA transcripts as the source, TCR beta CDR3 regions were amplified. The TCR CDR3 first-round RT-PCR relied on the HTBI primer set. Each CDR3 protein is one row after TCRdb ran MiXCR on the multiplex PCR reads. The sample consists of fewer than 500,000 distinct CDR3 sequences, roughly 14% of them appearing once. A patient was excluded if there was uncontrolled infection, other autoimmune disease, pregnancy or lactation. In making diagnoses, clinical symptoms, serum thyroxine and TRAb, thyroid ultrasound and orbital computed tomography were all used.

The sequence derives from a man aged 18 to 30 with Graves' ophthalmopathy. This chain uses TRBV10-1 with TRBJ2-7, with D maybe TRBD2 (6 bases). What was sequenced was blood. CDR3 sequence (DNA): TGCGCCAGCAGTGACGGGAGCGGACCCTACGAGCAGTACTTC. As protein: CASSDGSGPYEQYF.